The 32 T cell receptor beta chains below come from one sample, sequenced in a study of control samples from healthy donors and cancer patients. Only in-frame clones appear in the TCRdb table, and some are missing; sequencing was by immunoSEQ multiplex PCR. Altogether around 100,000 clones are present, about 90% being singletons, with the ten largest covering 2% to 3%. Sequenced material: blood. The receptors stem from a young woman in good health.

The rearrangement joins TRBV18 to TRBJ1-2; 8 bases map to TRBD1. Per the germline V gene, CDR1 is KGHSH and CDR2 is LQKENI. The CDR3 length is 15 residues. V shed 2 bases and J 6 bases; nucleotides not matched to a gene: 8. The CDR3 region has the DNA TGTGCCAGCTCACCAGCGGGGGGACAGGATGATGGCTACACCTTC. Translation gives CASSPAGGQDDGYTF.

This chain joins TRBV5-1 and TRBJ2-5, with TRBD2 matching over 9 bases. Germline V lookup: CDR1 SGHRS, CDR2 YFSETQ. The CDR3 has 16 residues. Trimming cost V 2 bases and J 1 base; bases outside gene matches: 6. CDR3 residues: CASSFRPSGAQETQYF. In nucleotides, the CDR3 is TGCGCCAGCAGCTTTCGGCCTAGCGGGGCCCAAGAGACCCAGTACTTC.

This chain's CDR3 is CASSLSGETQTQYF. Here the CDR3 DNA reads TGTGCCAGCAGTTTATCGGGAGAAACACAGACCCAGTACTTC. The chain is built from TRBV28 and TRBJ2-5, with D maybe TRBD2 (6 bases). CDR3 length: 14 residues. V was pared by 1 base and J by 6 bases, with 12 bases between. CDR1 MDHEN and CDR2 SYDVKM come from the germline V gene.

The chain carries TRBV24-1 and TRBJ2-7, with 10 bases fitting TRBD1. Germline V gives CDR1 KGHDR, CDR2 SFDVKD. The length of the CDR3 is 16 residues. J gave up 5 bases and V 2 bases, and 8 bases lay outside the gene matches. As DNA, the CDR3 is TGTGCCACCAGTGATTCCCGGGACAGGGGTATCGACGAGCAGTACTTC. This codes for CATSDSRDRGIDEQYF.

The genes are TRBV19 and TRBJ1-2, with a tentative D call TRBD1 (6 bases). V was trimmed by 3 bases and J by 4 bases, leaving 24 bases between them. This CDR3 spans 18 amino acids. Per the germline V gene, CDR1 is LNHDA and CDR2 is SQIVND (reference sequence). CDR3 nucleotide sequence: TGTGCCAGTAGTATCTCAGTCGGGGGCAGCGGGGCTAGCTATGGCTACACCTTC. Protein sequence: CASSISVGGSGASYGYTF.

The chain links TRBV7-2 to TRBJ2-5, with TRBD2 identical over 8 bases. Looked up from germline, CDR1 is SGHTA and CDR2 is FQGNSA. The CDR3 covers 14 residues. With V trimmed by 5 bases and J by 6 bases, 8 bases remained unmatched. The CDR3 DNA sequence: TGTGCCAGCAGCCCCATCCGGGGGGGGAAGACCCAGTACTTC. It yields the protein CASSPIRGGKTQYF.

This sequence joins TRBV6-5 and TRBJ1-5, with 10 bases identical to TRBD1. The germline gives CDR1 MNHEY, CDR2 SVGAGI. V lost 6 bases to trimming and J lost 7 bases; unmatched junction nucleotides: 6. The CDR3 has 14 amino acids. CDR3 loop: CASSTRQGAQPQHF. Here the CDR3 DNA reads TGTGCCAGCAGCACAAGACAGGGGGCCCAGCCCCAGCATTTT.

The V and J genes are TRBV3-1 (or the pseudogene TRBV3-2) and TRBJ2-5; the D call may be TRBD1 or TRBD2 (7 bases each). Trimming removed 0 bases at V and 5 bases at J, with 16 bases between. The CDR3 totals 16 residues. Germline CDR1 and CDR2: LGHDT and YNNKEL (reference sequence). CDR3 in amino acids: CASSQETTGRGETQYF. The CDR3 DNA reads as TGTGCCAGCAGCCAAGAAACGACAGGGCGGGGGGAGACCCAGTACTTC.

The chain combines TRBV12-3 or TRBV12-4 with TRBJ1-1; D remains unclear. Trimming stripped 2 bases from V and 1 base from J, with 5 bases between. The CDR3 contains 13 residues. CDR3 amino acids: CASSLYRNTEAFF. CDR3 coding DNA: TGTGCCAGCAGTTTATATCGGAACACTGAAGCTTTCTTT.

The J gene is TRBJ1-3, the V gene TRBV10-3, with D uncertain. The CDR3 length is 14 residues. V lost 11 bases and J lost 4, with 18 bases in between. Per the germline V gene, CDR1 is ENHRY and CDR2 is SYGVKD. The CDR3 is CASSREGGGNTIYF. Written as DNA, the CDR3 is TGTGCCTCGTCAAGGGAGGGAGGAGGAAACACCATATATTTT.

The chain uses TRBV6-5 and TRBJ1-2, with D perhaps matching TRBD1 (5 bases). The CDR3 has 14 amino acids. The V gene lost 4 bases and the J gene lost 8 bases, with 17 bases spanning the gap. The V gene's germline CDR1 is MNHEY and CDR2 SVGAGI. CDR3 DNA sequence: TGTGCCAGCAGTTCTTGGGGGGGGTATGACGGCTACACCTTC. The encoded protein is CASSSWGGYDGYTF.

This clone was recorded a few times. This chain links TRBV5-6 with TRBJ1-1, with D uncertain. The CDR3 loop spans 15 amino acids. Germline V gene sequence: CDR1 SGHDT, CDR2 YYEEEE. Trimming removed 0 bases at V and 3 bases at J, with 12 bases between. CDR3 amino acids: CASSLGGRVDTEAFF. In DNA form, the CDR3 reads TGTGCCAGCAGCTTGGGTGGGCGCGTGGACACTGAAGCTTTCTTT.

The chain joins TRBV27 to TRBJ1-1; D might be TRBD1 (6 bases). Germline CDR1 and CDR2: MNHEY and SMNVEV (reference sequence). The V and J ends lost 7 bases and 1 base respectively, with 16 bases between them. The CDR3 is made up of 15 amino acids. The CDR3 region has the DNA TGTGCCAGCACTCTAGCGGGGGCTCAGAACACTGAAGCTTTCTTT. This translates into CASTLAGAQNTEAFF.

The rearrangement links TRBV30 to TRBJ2-3; D is possibly TRBD2 (5 bases). Trimming cost V 4 bases and J 5 bases, with 10 bases left between them. The CDR3 contains 12 residues. CDR1 is GTSNPN, CDR2 SVGIG, per germline (reference sequence). CDR3 sequence (DNA): TGTGCCTGGATGGAGGTGGGAGATACGCAGTATTTT. Translated, it gives CAWMEVGDTQYF.

The rearrangement links TRBV6-6 to TRBJ1-5; unclear D gene. CDR1 MNHNY and CDR2 SVGAGI come from the germline V gene (reference sequence). The CDR3 is 12 residues long. V lost 10 bases to trimming and J lost 0 bases, with 7 bases between them. The CDR3 sequence: CATGSSNQPQHF. Written as DNA, the CDR3 is TGTGCCACTGGGAGTAGCAATCAGCCCCAGCATTTT.

The chain carries TRBV28 and TRBJ1-2; TRBD1 matches 11 bases. J lost 6 bases, V lost 6 bases, and 3 bases had no gene match. This CDR3 has 13 amino acids. CDR1 is MDHEN and CDR2 is SYDVKM in the germline V gene. CDR3 in amino acids: CASSRTGGDGYTF. Written as DNA, the CDR3 is TGTGCCAGCAGCCGGACAGGGGGCGATGGCTACACCTTC.

The V call is TRBV4-1, the J call TRBJ1-4, with a weak D call TRBD1 (5 bases). From germline, CDR1 is MGHRA and CDR2 YSYEKL. Trimming cost V 6 bases and J 5 bases, with 13 bases left between them. This CDR3 is built from 14 residues. The CDR3 nucleotides read TGCGCCAGCAGAATGGGGGGAATAAATGAAAAACTGTTTTTT. Amino acids: CASRMGGINEKLFF.

This rearrangement joins TRBV6-5 to TRBJ1-2, with 10 bases lining up with TRBD1. The CDR3 loop spans 14 amino acids. Germline V gene data show CDR1 as MNHEY and CDR2 as SVGAGI. The V and J ends lost 5 bases and 6 bases, in that order; junction bases with no gene match: 6. The CDR3 sequence: CASSQRGQGHGYTF. In DNA, the CDR3 is TGTGCCAGCAGTCAACGGGGACAGGGGCATGGCTACACCTTC.

V gene TRBV5-8 combines with J gene TRBJ2-2; D is uncertain. The CDR3 spans 15 residues. The V gene lost 1 base and the J gene lost 6 bases, with 13 bases spanning the gap. Germline assignment: CDR1 SGHTS and CDR2 YDEGEE. The CDR3: CASSLLSSGPGELFF. For the CDR3, the DNA is TGTGCCAGCAGCTTGCTTAGCAGTGGTCCCGGGGAGCTGTTTTTT. Complete variable domain (other parts from reference TRBV5-8 and TRBJ2-2): EAGVTQSPTHLIKTRGQQATLRCSPISGHTSVYWYQQALGLGLQFLLWYDEGEERNRGNFPPRFSGRQFPNYSSELNVNALELEDSALYLCASSLLSSGPGELFFGEGSRLTVL.

The V and J genes are TRBV27 and TRBJ2-3; tentative D call: TRBD2 (5 bases). This CDR3 is 11 amino acids long. V was pared by 2 bases and J by 8 bases, with 5 bases between. Germline CDR1 MNHEY, CDR2 SMNVEV (reference sequence). CDR3 sequence: CASSLGSTQYF. The CDR3 DNA follows: TGTGCCAGCAGTTTAGGGAGTACGCAGTATTTT.

The chain has TRBV7-9 and TRBJ2-1; D gene ambiguous. The V end was cut by 4 bases, the J end by 12 bases, with 10 bases between. The CDR3 sequence is 11 residues long. Germline loops: CDR1 SEHNR, CDR2 FQNEAQ (reference sequence). The CDR3 loop reads CASSSGPGQFF. Written as DNA, the CDR3 is TGTGCCAGCAGCTCCGGGCCAGGGCAGTTCTTC. The full variable domain, completed using reference TRBV7-9 and TRBJ2-1, is DTGVSQNPRHKITKRGQNVTFRCDPISEHNRLYWYRQTLGQGPEFLTYFQNEAQLEKSRLLSDRFSAERPKGSFSTLEIQRTEQGDSAMYLCASSSGPGQFFGPGTRLTVL.

V usage is TRBV11-3 and J usage is TRBJ2-4; TRBD1 aligns across 9 bases. CDR1 is SGHNT and CDR2 is YENEEA in the germline V gene. The CDR3 totals 15 residues. Trimming at V came to 4 bases and at J to 6 bases, leaving 7 bases not matched to a gene. CDR3 coding DNA: TGTGCCAGCAGCTCGGGACAGGGTCCATTAAACATTCAGTACTTC. Protein product: CASSSGQGPLNIQYF.

The V gene is TRBV7-9, the J gene TRBJ2-1; 9 positions match TRBD2. Germline CDR1 is SEHNR and CDR2 is FQNEAQ (reference sequence). The ends lost 6 bases at V and 6 bases at J; junction bases unmatched: 9. CDR3 length equals 15 residues. CDR3 coding DNA: TGTGCCAGCAGTTCACTAGCGGGCCTTCTCAATGAGCAGTTCTTC. Its protein is CASSSLAGLLNEQFF.

The CDR3 DNA follows: TGTGCCAGCAGCCCACCTTCGGGGGCAGAGAGGGGCTACACCTTC. Protein: CASSPPSGAERGYTF. This chain connects TRBV6-2 or TRBV6-3 to TRBJ1-2, with a possible D match to TRBD1 (6 bases). Trimming cost V 6 bases and J 8 bases, with 22 bases left between them. The CDR3 extends over 15 amino acids. CDR1 is MNHEY, CDR2 SVGEGT, per germline.

The gene calls are TRBV11-3 and TRBJ2-4; tentatively, D is TRBD2 (6 bases). CDR1 SGHNT and CDR2 YENEEA come from the germline V gene. The ends were cut back, 8 bases at V and 4 bases at J, with 15 bases in the middle. The length of the CDR3 is 14 residues. The CDR3 is CASSASGLKNIQYF. CDR3 in DNA: TGTGCCAGCTCGGCCTCCGGACTAAAAAACATTCAGTACTTC.

The chain combines TRBV5-4 with TRBJ2-1; D gene unclear. The CDR3 has 12 amino acids. V was trimmed by 4 bases and J by 10 bases, leaving 12 bases between them. Germline V lookup: CDR1 SGHNT, CDR2 YYREEE (reference sequence). The CDR3, as DNA: TGTGCCAGCAGCCCGGGCCCTGGGGAGCAGTTCTTC. It translates to CASSPGPGEQFF.

About this clone: At one end the junction does not follow the germline gene, possibly because of a read error. The chain recombines TRBV7-2 with TRBJ1-1; D is possibly TRBD1 (5 bases). The CDR3 covers 15 residues. Germline V gene sequence: CDR1 SGHTA, CDR2 FQGNSA. The chain's CDR3 is CASGLSGSVNTEAFF. The CDR3 DNA reads TGTGCCAGCGGCTTATCAGGGAGCGTGAACACTGAAGCTTTCTTT.

This chain links TRBV9 with TRBJ1-4; 10 bases map to TRBD1. This CDR3 comprises 15 residues. V lost 1 base, J lost 8 bases, and 5 bases stayed unmatched. In germline, CDR1 is SGDLS, CDR2 YYNGEE. This CDR3 is CASSVSTGGAEKLFF. The DNA for the CDR3 is TGTGCCAGCAGCGTATCGACAGGGGGCGCGGAAAAACTGTTTTTT.

The chain couples TRBV6-5 to TRBJ2-7, with TRBD1 matching over 8 bases. With V trimmed by 5 bases and J by 2 bases, 5 bases remained unmatched. Germline-derived CDR1 and CDR2 are MNHEY and SVGAGI. The CDR3 runs to 14 residues. CDR3 sequence: CASSTGQGPYEQYF. In DNA, the CDR3 is TGTGCCAGCAGTACCGGACAGGGACCCTACGAGCAGTACTTC.

The gene calls are TRBV6-6 and TRBJ1-1; D remains unclear. CDR3 length: 13 residues. Germline V lookup: CDR1 MNHNY, CDR2 SVGAGI (reference sequence). Deletions cut 5 bases from V and 1 base from J, with 8 bases between. As DNA, the CDR3 is TGTGCCAGCAGTGGTGCAGGGAACACTGAAGCTTTCTTT. The encoded protein is CASSGAGNTEAFF.

CDR3 nucleotides: TGTGCCTGGAGTGTCGGGGGGAGGGGAATTTCACCCCTCCACTTT. It encodes CAWSVGGRGISPLHF. The chain has TRBV30 and TRBJ1-6; D may be TRBD1 (5 bases). V lost 0 bases, J lost 9 bases, and 15 bases lay in between. Germline V gives CDR1 GTSNPN, CDR2 SVGIG (reference sequence). There are 15 residues in the CDR3. Full variable domain (outside the CDR3, taken from reference TRBV30 and TRBJ1-6): SQTIHQWPATLVQPVGSPLSLECTVEGTSNPNLYWYRQAAGRGLQLLFYSVGIGQISSEVPQNLSASRPQDRQFILSSKKLLLSDSGFYLCAWSVGGRGISPLHFGNGTRLTVT.

The chain uses TRBV19 and TRBJ2-7; tentatively, D is TRBD2 (5 bases). The germline V gene encodes CDR1 LNHDA and CDR2 SQIVND (reference sequence). Trimming stripped 1 base from V and 0 bases from J, with 10 bases between. The CDR3 consists of 15 residues. The CDR3 sequence is CASSIAEGVSYEQYF. CDR3 sequence (DNA): TGTGCCAGTAGTATAGCCGAGGGTGTCTCCTACGAGCAGTACTTC.